This T cell receptor beta chain derives from a study of T cells in Graves' hyperthyroidism and ophthalmopathy. Whole-study results and caveats: Ophthalmopathy cases were set apart from stable hyperthyroidism by a 13 V-J model. Onset of ophthalmopathy came a median 6.5 months after the model predicted it.

The TCR beta CDR3 regions underwent amplification using RNA transcripts as the source. During a first-round RT-PCR of the TCR CDR3, the HTBI primer set was used. MiXCR was run by TCRdb on the multiplex PCR reads, yielding one entry per CDR3 protein. The sample lists around 56,000 distinct CDR3 sequences, roughly 50% seen once, with roughly 3.4% in the top ten. In its sample, this clonotype was seen once. Its matching antigen is unknown. V was shortened by 10 bases and J by 0 bases, with 12 bases between the two germline ends. Germline V CDR1 and CDR2: ENHRY, SYGVKD. The CDR3 is 13 amino acids. The clonotype comes from a woman aged 60 to 75 with Graves' ophthalmopathy. The sample was blood. This chain links TRBV10-3 with TRBJ1-2; maybe TRBD1 (5 bases). In nucleotides, the CDR3 is TGTGCCACTTTACAGGAGACTAACTATGGCTACACCTTC. This gives the protein CATLQETNYGYTF.